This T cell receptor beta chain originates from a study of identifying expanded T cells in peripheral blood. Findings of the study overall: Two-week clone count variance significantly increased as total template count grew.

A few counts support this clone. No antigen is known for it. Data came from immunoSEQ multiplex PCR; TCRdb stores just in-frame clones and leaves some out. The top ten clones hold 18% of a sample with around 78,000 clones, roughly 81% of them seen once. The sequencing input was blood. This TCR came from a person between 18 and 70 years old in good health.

CDR3 bases: TGTGCCACGACAAGTTGGGGGCGGAACACTGAAGCTTTCTTT. Encoded protein: CATTSWGRNTEAFF. This chain connects TRBV19 to TRBJ1-1, with a tentative D call TRBD1 (6 bases). V shed 10 bases and J shed 1 base, with 16 bases lying between them. The V gene's germline CDR1 is LNHDA and CDR2 SQIVND (reference sequence). This CDR3 comprises 14 residues. The complete variable domain, with remaining parts taken from reference TRBV19 and TRBJ1-1, reads DGGITQSPKYLFRKEGQNVTLSCEQNLNHDAMYWYRQDPGQGLRLIYYSQIVNDFQKGDIAEGYSVSREKKESFPLTVTSAQKNPTAFYLCATTSWGRNTEAFFGQGTRLTVV.